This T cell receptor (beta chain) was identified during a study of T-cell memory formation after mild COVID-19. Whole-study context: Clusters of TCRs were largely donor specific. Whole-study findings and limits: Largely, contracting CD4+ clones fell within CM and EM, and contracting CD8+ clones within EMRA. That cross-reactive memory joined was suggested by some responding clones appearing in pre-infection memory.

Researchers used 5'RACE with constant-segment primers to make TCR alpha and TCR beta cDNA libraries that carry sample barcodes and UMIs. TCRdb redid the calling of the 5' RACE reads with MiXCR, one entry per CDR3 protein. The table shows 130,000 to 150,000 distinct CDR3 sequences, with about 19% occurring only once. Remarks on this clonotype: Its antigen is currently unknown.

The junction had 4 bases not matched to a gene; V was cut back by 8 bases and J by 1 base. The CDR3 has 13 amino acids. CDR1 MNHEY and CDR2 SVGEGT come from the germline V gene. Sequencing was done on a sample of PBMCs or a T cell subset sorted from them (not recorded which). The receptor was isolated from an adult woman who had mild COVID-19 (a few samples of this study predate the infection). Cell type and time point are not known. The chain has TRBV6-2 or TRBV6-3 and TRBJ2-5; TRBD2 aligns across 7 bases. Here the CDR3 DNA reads TGTGCCAGCGCGGGAGCGCTCCAAGAGACCCAGTACTTC. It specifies CASAGALQETQYF.